The 27 T cell receptor beta chains below were found in one sample sequenced in a study of PD-1 blockade in classical Hodgkin lymphoma. Repertoires were generated with immunoSEQ multiplex PCR, while TCRdb's copy carries only in-frame clones and drops some. In the table there are some 100,000 clones, around nine tenths of which are singletons. All trial patients relapsed after autologous stem cell transplantation. Here the sequenced sample was peripheral blood mononuclear cells (PBMCs), taken at baseline. These receptors came from a human donor with classical Hodgkin lymphoma.

This clone appeared a single time. The rearrangement joins TRBV27 to TRBJ2-3; 9 bases are a match to TRBD2. V lost 6 bases to trimming and J lost 0 bases; unmatched junction nucleotides: 4. Per the germline V gene, CDR1 is MNHEY and CDR2 is SMNVEV (reference sequence). The CDR3 contains 15 residues. CDR3 nucleotides: TGTGCCAGCAGCATGACTAGCGGCAGCACAGATACGCAGTATTTT. It codes for CASSMTSGSTDTQYF.

J is TRBJ1-1 and V is TRBV7-8; D not certain. The ends were cut back, 0 bases at V and 0 bases at J, with 2 bases in the middle. CDR1 SGHVS and CDR2 FQNEAQ come from the germline V gene. The CDR3 covers 13 residues. CDR3 region: CASSLALNTEAFF. The DNA for the CDR3 is TGTGCCAGCAGCTTAGCACTGAACACTGAAGCTTTCTTT.

The CDR3 reads CASSPSGGNMNTEAFF. DNA of the CDR3: TGTGCCAGCTCACCATCAGGGGGGAACATGAACACTGAAGCTTTCTTT. V usage is TRBV18 and J usage is TRBJ1-1; 7 nucleotides align to TRBD1. The J segment lost 0 bases and the V segment lost 2 bases, leaving 6 bases of the junction unmatched. The germline V gene has CDR1 KGHSH and CDR2 LQKENI. CDR3 length: 16 amino acids. Full variable domain (remainder filled in from reference TRBV18 and TRBJ1-1): NAGVMQNPRHLVRRRGQEARLRCSPMKGHSHVYWYRQLPEEGLKFMVYLQKENIIDESGMPKERFSAEFPKEGPSILRIQQVVRGDSAAYFCASSPSGGNMNTEAFFGQGTRLTVV.

This clone has a single count. J is TRBJ2-7 and V is TRBV5-6; D tentatively reads TRBD1 or TRBD2 (5 bases each). Deletions cut 0 bases from V and 4 bases from J, with 14 bases between. The length of the CDR3 is 15 residues. The germline V gene encodes CDR1 SGHDT and CDR2 YYEEEE. CDR3 DNA sequence: TGTGCCAGCAGCTTGGGGCCGAGAGGGGTTTACGAGCAGTACTTC. Translated: CASSLGPRGVYEQYF.

The chain employs TRBV2 and TRBJ2-7; 8 positions match TRBD2. The CDR3 covers 15 residues. From germline, CDR1 is SNHLY and CDR2 FYNNEI. With V trimmed by 6 bases and J by 5 bases, 12 bases remained unmatched. The CDR3 loop is CASRGEVLAEHEQYF. DNA of the CDR3: TGTGCCAGCAGAGGCGAGGTACTAGCGGAGCACGAGCAGTACTTC.

The rearrangement joins TRBV1 to TRBJ2-3; the D call in the table, TRBD2, was not verified against the DNA. TRBV1 is shown as a pseudogene. The CDR3 has 16 residues. This chain's CDR3 is CTSSQVPDPLALTQYF. The CDR3 DNA sequence: TGCACCAGCAGCCAAGTGCCGGACCCCCTAGCTCTGACGCAGTATTTT.

V gene TRBV6-5 combines with J gene TRBJ2-2, with D possibly matching TRBD2 (6 bases). Germline CDR1 is MNHEY and CDR2 is SVGAGI. The CDR3 has 13 amino acids. V shed 2 bases and J shed 6 bases, with 7 bases lying between them. The CDR3 reads CASSYGTAGELFF. The CDR3 nucleotides read TGTGCCAGCAGTTACGGGACTGCCGGGGAGCTGTTTTTT.

V gene TRBV28 combines with J gene TRBJ2-3, with D tentatively TRBD2 (6 bases). This CDR3 region has 15 residues. CDR1 MDHEN and CDR2 SYDVKM come from the germline V gene. Trimming took off 1 base at V and 3 bases at J, with 11 bases between the two ends. CDR3 sequence reads: CASSLYGGRTDTQYF. As DNA, the CDR3 is TGTGCCAGCAGTTTATATGGGGGGAGGACAGATACGCAGTATTTT.

V is TRBV27 and J is TRBJ2-7, with D unclear. From germline, CDR1 is MNHEY and CDR2 SMNVEV (reference sequence). This CDR3 has 13 amino acids. Trimming cost V 6 bases and J 6 bases, with 15 bases left between them. The CDR3 sequence: CASRIANWGEQYF. The CDR3 nucleotides are TGTGCCAGCAGGATCGCTAACTGGGGCGAGCAGTACTTC.

The chain carries TRBV4-2 and TRBJ1-2, with D maybe TRBD1 (6 bases). This CDR3 has 15 amino acids. Germline-derived CDR1 and CDR2 are LGHNA and YNFKEQ. The V and J ends lost 0 bases and 4 bases respectively, with 12 bases between them. In DNA form, the CDR3 reads TGTGCCAGCAGCCAAGATAGGGGGGCTGGCTATGGCTACACCTTC. Its protein is CASSQDRGAGYGYTF.

The rearrangement uses TRBV5-1 and TRBJ1-1; 8 bases are a match to TRBD1. The CDR3 contains 15 residues. With 0 bases clipped from V and 0 bases from J, the junction kept 1 base outside the gene matches. Per the germline V gene, CDR1 is SGHRS and CDR2 is YFSETQ. The CDR3 nucleotides are TGCGCCAGCAGCTTGGGGACAGGGCTGAACACTGAAGCTTTCTTT. The encoded protein is CASSLGTGLNTEAFF.

The chain employs TRBV28 and TRBJ2-7; possibly TRBD1 for D (6 bases). Germline V CDR1 and CDR2: MDHEN, SYDVKM. Trimming took 3 bases from V and 4 from J, leaving 13 bases between them. This CDR3 spans 14 amino acids. The CDR3 DNA reads as TGTGCCAGCAGTTTCAGGGGTGGTCTTTACGAGCAGTACTTC. Translated, it gives CASSFRGGLYEQYF.

This chain uses TRBV5-1 with TRBJ2-1; 14 bases are a match to TRBD2. This CDR3 is built from 16 residues. Looked up from germline, CDR1 is SGHRS and CDR2 is YFSETQ. V was pared by 5 bases and J by 8 bases, with 9 bases of the junction left unmatched. This chain's CDR3 is CASRAGTSGRVDEQFF. The DNA for the CDR3 is TGCGCCAGCAGGGCCGGGACTAGCGGGAGAGTCGATGAGCAGTTCTTC.

J is TRBJ2-7 and V is TRBV11-2, with 7 bases aligning to TRBD2. This CDR3 spans 14 amino acids. In germline, CDR1 is SGHAT, CDR2 FQNNGV. The V and J ends lost 4 bases and 10 bases, in that order; junction bases with no gene match: 13. The CDR3 region has the DNA TGTGCCAGCAGCTCCCAGAACACTCCGGGACTACAGTACTTC. This sequence encodes CASSSQNTPGLQYF.

This clone was recorded once. The V and J genes are TRBV2 and TRBJ2-1; D is possibly TRBD2 (5 bases). The V gene lost 7 bases and the J gene lost 0 bases, with 13 bases spanning the gap. Germline V gives CDR1 SNHLY, CDR2 FYNNEI. This CDR3 has 15 amino acids. The CDR3 DNA is TGTGCCAGCACCGACCAGCGGATCTCCTACAATGAGCAGTTCTTC. As protein: CASTDQRISYNEQFF.

The chain links TRBV13 to TRBJ2-1; no definite D call. Deletions cut 0 bases from V and 5 bases from J, with 11 bases between. The CDR3 spans 15 residues. Germline V lookup: CDR1 PRHDT, CDR2 FYEKMQ (reference sequence). The CDR3: CASSLGFEDNNEQFF. As DNA, the CDR3 is TGTGCCAGCAGCTTAGGATTCGAAGACAACAATGAGCAGTTCTTC.

The chain's CDR3 is CASGTSGYEQYF. The CDR3 DNA reads TGTGCCAGTGGGACTAGCGGCTACGAGCAGTACTTC. The V and J genes are TRBV19 and TRBJ2-7, with TRBD2 matching over 11 bases. Germline-derived CDR1 and CDR2 are LNHDA and SQIVND (reference sequence). The CDR3 runs 12 residues. The junction had 0 bases not matched to a gene; V was cut back by 8 bases and J by 3 bases. The full variable domain, rest sourced from reference TRBV19 and TRBJ2-7, is DGGITQSPKYLFRKEGQNVTLSCEQNLNHDAMYWYRQDPGQGLRLIYYSQIVNDFQKGDIAEGYSVSREKKESFPLTVTSAQKNPTAFYLCASGTSGYEQYFGPGTRLTVT.

CDR3 residues: CASSVQFWTVYNEQFF. The DNA of the CDR3 is TGTGCCAGTAGTGTCCAATTCTGGACAGTCTACAATGAGCAGTTCTTC. This chain uses TRBV19 with TRBJ2-1, with D perhaps matching TRBD1 (6 bases). This CDR3 region has 16 residues. CDR1 and CDR2 (germline): LNHDA, SQIVND (reference sequence). Trimming removed 5 bases at V and 3 bases at J, with 17 bases between.

The chain is built from TRBV5-1 and TRBJ1-1; the match to TRBD1 covers 8 bases. CDR1 SGHRS and CDR2 YFSETQ come from the germline V gene. The length of the CDR3 is 15 residues. The V gene end was trimmed by 1 base and the J gene end by 1 base; junction bases not matched to a gene: 3. The CDR3 is CASSLSGTGNTEAFF. CDR3 DNA: TGCGCCAGCAGCTTGAGCGGGACAGGGAACACTGAAGCTTTCTTT.

The rearrangement links TRBV4-1 to TRBJ2-1; D remains ambiguous. Germline CDR1 reads MGHRA; CDR2 reads YSYEKL. Trimming pared 0 bases from V and 10 bases from J, leaving 10 bases between. CDR3 size: 13 residues. CDR3 sequence reads: CASSQDGAQEQFF. The CDR3 bases are TGCGCCAGCAGCCAAGATGGCGCCCAGGAGCAGTTCTTC.

This clone was recorded only once. The rearrangement joins TRBV5-1 to TRBJ2-1, with D unclear. Germline CDR1 SGHRS, CDR2 YFSETQ. The CDR3 runs to 15 residues. Between the trimmed V and J ends, which lost 0 bases and 5 bases, there was a span of 12 bases. This CDR3 is CASSLDGVGNNEQFF. The DNA of the CDR3 is TGCGCCAGCAGCTTGGATGGGGTGGGGAACAATGAGCAGTTCTTC.

J is TRBJ1-1 and V is TRBV25-1; 8 bases are shared with TRBD1. Per the germline V gene, CDR1 is MGHDK and CDR2 is SYGVNS. J was trimmed by 1 base and V by 4 bases; bases with no gene match: 5. The CDR3 covers 15 residues. The CDR3 is CASSAAGGTNTEAFF. CDR3 coding DNA: TGTGCCAGCAGTGCCGCAGGGGGCACGAACACTGAAGCTTTCTTT.

The CDR3 spells CASIRTGRKEQFF. CDR3 DNA sequence: TGTGCCAGCATTCGGACAGGGAGGAAGGAGCAGTTCTTC. The chain links TRBV2 to TRBJ2-1; 8 bases match TRBD1. The trim removed 7 bases at V and 10 bases at J, leaving 9 bases unmatched. Germline CDR1 and CDR2: SNHLY and FYNNEI. This CDR3 is built from 13 residues. Filled out from reference TRBV2 and TRBJ2-1, the complete variable domain reads EPEVTQTPSHQVTQMGQEVILRCVPISNHLYFYWYRQILGQKVEFLVSFYNNEISEKSEIFDDQFSVERPDGSNFTLKIRSTKLEDSAMYFCASIRTGRKEQFFGPGTRLTVL.

This chain links TRBV5-1 with TRBJ2-1; 9 bases line up with TRBD1. CDR1 is SGHRS, CDR2 YFSETQ, per germline. The V and J ends lost 0 bases and 8 bases, in that order; junction bases with no gene match: 6. CDR3 size: 15 residues. In DNA form, the CDR3 reads TGCGCCAGCAGCTTGGGGACAGGGGCCCGTGATGAGCAGTTCTTC. Amino acids: CASSLGTGARDEQFF. The whole variable domain, filled in from reference TRBV5-1 and TRBJ2-1, reads KAGVTQTPRYLIKTRGQQVTLSCSPISGHRSVSWYQQTPGQGLQFLFEYFSETQRNKGNFPGRFSGRQFSNSRSEMNVSTLELGDSALYLCASSLGTGARDEQFFGPGTRLTVL.

The V gene is TRBV28, the J gene TRBJ2-7; TRBD2 matches 12 bases. Germline V gene sequence: CDR1 MDHEN, CDR2 SYDVKM. This CDR3 comprises 15 residues. The J segment lost 2 bases and the V segment lost 4 bases, leaving 3 bases of the junction unmatched. CDR3 region: CASSSRTSGTYEQYF. The DNA for the CDR3 is TGTGCCAGCAGTTCCAGGACTAGCGGGACCTACGAGCAGTACTTC.

The chain uses TRBV2 and TRBJ2-3; 12 nucleotides line up with TRBD2. Germline values: CDR1 SNHLY, CDR2 FYNNEI. Trimming at V came to 2 bases and at J to 0 bases, leaving 6 bases not matched to a gene. The CDR3 is 18 amino acids. In DNA, the CDR3 is TGTGCCAGCAGTGAACCGGGACTAGCGGGCTCTAGCACAGATACGCAGTATTTT. This sequence encodes CASSEPGLAGSSTDTQYF.

The chain links TRBV10-3 to TRBJ2-7; 8 bases are shared with TRBD2. CDR3 length: 16 residues. The junction had 12 bases not matched to a gene; V was cut back by 4 bases and J by 4 bases. Germline CDR1 reads ENHRY; CDR2 reads SYGVKD. The CDR3 DNA is TGTGCCATCAGTGTGGCAGTCGGGAGGGCCGTATACGAGCAGTACTTC. It codes for CAISVAVGRAVYEQYF.